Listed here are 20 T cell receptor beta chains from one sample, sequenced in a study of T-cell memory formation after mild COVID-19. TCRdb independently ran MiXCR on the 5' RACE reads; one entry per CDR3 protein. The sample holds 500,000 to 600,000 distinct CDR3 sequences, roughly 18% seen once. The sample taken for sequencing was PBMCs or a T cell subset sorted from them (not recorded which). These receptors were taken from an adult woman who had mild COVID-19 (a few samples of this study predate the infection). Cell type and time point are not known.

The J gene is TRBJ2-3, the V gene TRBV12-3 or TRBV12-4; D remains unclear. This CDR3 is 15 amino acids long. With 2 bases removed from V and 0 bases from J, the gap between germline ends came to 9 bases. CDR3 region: CASSLHRLSTDTQYF. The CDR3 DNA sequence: TGTGCCAGCAGTTTACATCGACTCAGCACAGATACGCAGTATTTT.

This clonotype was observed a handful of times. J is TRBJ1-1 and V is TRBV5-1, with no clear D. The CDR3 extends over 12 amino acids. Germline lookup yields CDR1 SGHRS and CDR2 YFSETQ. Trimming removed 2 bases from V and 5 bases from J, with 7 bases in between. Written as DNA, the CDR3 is TGCGCCAGCAGCTTTGTAGGAACTGAAGCTTTCTTT. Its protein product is CASSFVGTEAFF.

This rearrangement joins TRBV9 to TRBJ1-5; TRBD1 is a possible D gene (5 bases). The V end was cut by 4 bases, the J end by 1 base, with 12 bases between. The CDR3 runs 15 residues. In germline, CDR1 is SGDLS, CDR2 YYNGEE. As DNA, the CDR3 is TGTGCCAGCAGCTTTACAGGTAACAGCAATCAGCCCCAGCATTTT. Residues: CASSFTGNSNQPQHF.

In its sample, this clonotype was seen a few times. The CDR3 spells CASSEGRGYTF. CDR3 coding DNA: TGTGCCAGCAGTGAAGGAAGGGGCTACACCTTC. V and J are TRBV6-1 and TRBJ1-2; D remains ambiguous. The CDR3 has 11 residues. V was cut by 1 base and J by 8 bases, with 5 bases left in between. Germline CDR1 is MNHNS and CDR2 is SASEGT.

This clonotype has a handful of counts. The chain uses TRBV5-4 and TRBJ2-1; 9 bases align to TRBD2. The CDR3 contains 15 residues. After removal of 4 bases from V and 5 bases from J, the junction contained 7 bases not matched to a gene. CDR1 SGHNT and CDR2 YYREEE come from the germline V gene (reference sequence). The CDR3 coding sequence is TGTGCCAGCAGCAGCGGGCGGGGGGGTGACAATGAGCAGTTCTTC. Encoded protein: CASSSGRGGDNEQFF. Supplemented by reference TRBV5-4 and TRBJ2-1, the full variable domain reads ETGVTQSPTHLIKTRGQQVTLRCSSQSGHNTVSWYQQALGQGPQFIFQYYREEENGRGNFPPRFSGLQFPNYSSELNVNALELDDSALYLCASSSGRGGDNEQFFGPGTRLTVL.

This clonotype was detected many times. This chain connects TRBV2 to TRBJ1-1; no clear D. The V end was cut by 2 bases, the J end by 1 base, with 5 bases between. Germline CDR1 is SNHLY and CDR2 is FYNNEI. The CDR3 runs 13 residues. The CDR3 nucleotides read TGTGCCAGCAGTGAACTCCCGAACACTGAAGCTTTCTTT. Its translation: CASSELPNTEAFF. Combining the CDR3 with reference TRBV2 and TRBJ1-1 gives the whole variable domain EPEVTQTPSHQVTQMGQEVILRCVPISNHLYFYWYRQILGQKVEFLVSFYNNEISEKSEIFDDQFSVERPDGSNFTLKIRSTKLEDSAMYFCASSELPNTEAFFGQGTRLTVV.

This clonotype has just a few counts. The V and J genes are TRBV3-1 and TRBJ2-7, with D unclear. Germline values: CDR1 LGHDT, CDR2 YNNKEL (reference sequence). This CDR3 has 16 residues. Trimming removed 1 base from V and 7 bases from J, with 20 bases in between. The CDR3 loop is CASSQVFSGSEKEQYF. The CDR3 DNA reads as TGTGCCAGCAGCCAAGTCTTTTCGGGCTCCGAAAAGGAGCAGTACTTC.

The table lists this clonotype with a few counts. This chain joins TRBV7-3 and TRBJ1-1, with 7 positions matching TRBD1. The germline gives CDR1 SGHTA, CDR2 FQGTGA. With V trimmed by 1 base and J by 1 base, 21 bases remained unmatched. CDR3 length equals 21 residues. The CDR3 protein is CASSLRSPQQIQGTWNTEAFF. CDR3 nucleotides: TGTGCCAGCAGCTTAAGGAGTCCCCAACAGATACAGGGGACCTGGAACACTGAAGCTTTCTTT.

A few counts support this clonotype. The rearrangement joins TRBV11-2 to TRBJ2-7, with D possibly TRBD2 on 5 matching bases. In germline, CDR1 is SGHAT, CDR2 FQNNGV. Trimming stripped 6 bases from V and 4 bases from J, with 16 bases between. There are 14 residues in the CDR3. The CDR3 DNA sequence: TGTGCCAGCAGTTACGGACTTGCCGATTACGAGCAGTACTTC. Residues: CASSYGLADYEQYF.

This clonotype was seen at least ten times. CDR3 sequence: CASSGGYNEQFF. CDR3 in DNA: TGTGCCAGCTCTGGAGGTTACAATGAGCAGTTCTTC. The chain uses TRBV6-5 and TRBJ2-1, with D tentatively TRBD2 (5 bases). V shed 8 bases and J shed 4 bases, with 9 bases lying between them. Germline lookup yields CDR1 MNHEY and CDR2 SVGAGI. CDR3 size: 12 residues.

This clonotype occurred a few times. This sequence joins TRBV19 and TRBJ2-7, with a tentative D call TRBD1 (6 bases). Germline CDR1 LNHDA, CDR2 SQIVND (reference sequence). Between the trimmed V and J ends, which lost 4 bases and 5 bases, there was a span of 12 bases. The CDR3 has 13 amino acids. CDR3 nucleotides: TGTGCCAGTAGTAACAGGGTTCGGGACGAGCAGTACTTC. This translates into CASSNRVRDEQYF.

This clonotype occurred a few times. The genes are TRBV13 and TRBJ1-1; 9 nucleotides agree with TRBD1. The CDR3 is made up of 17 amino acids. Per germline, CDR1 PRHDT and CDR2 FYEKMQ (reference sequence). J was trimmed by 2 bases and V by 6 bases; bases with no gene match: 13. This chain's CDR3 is CASSETGGSGFNTEAFF. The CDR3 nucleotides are TGTGCCAGCAGTGAAACAGGGGGCTCGGGATTTAACACTGAAGCTTTCTTT. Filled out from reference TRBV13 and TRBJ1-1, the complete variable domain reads AAGVIQSPRHLIKEKRETATLKCYPIPRHDTVYWYQQGPGQDPQFLISFYEKMQSDKGSIPDRFSAQQFSDYHSELNMSSLELGDSALYFCASSETGGSGFNTEAFFGQGTRLTVV.

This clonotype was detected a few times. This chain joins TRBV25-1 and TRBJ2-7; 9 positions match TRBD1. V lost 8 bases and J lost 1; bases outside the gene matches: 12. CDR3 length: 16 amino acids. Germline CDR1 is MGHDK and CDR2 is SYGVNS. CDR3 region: CASASGWGTGSYEQYF. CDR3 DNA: TGTGCCAGCGCAAGCGGATGGGGGACAGGGTCCTACGAGCAGTACTTC.

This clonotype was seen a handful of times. CDR3 sequence: CASSSQQNTEAFF. CDR3 coding DNA: TGCGCCAGCAGCTCCCAACAGAACACTGAAGCTTTCTTT. The chain couples TRBV5-1 to TRBJ1-1; D uncertain. The CDR3 is 13 amino acids. Germline-derived CDR1 and CDR2 are SGHRS and YFSETQ. V gave up 3 bases and J gave up 1 base, with 7 bases separating them.

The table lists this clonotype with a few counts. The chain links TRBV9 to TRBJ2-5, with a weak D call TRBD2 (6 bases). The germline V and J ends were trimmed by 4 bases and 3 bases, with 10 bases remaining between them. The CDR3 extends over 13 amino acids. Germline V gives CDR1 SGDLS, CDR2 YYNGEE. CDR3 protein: CASSRTIEETQYF. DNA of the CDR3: TGTGCCAGCAGCAGGACTATCGAAGAGACCCAGTACTTC.

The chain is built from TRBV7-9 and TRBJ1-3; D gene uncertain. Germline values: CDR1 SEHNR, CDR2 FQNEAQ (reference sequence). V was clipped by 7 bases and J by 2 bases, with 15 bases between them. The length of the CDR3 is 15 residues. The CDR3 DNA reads TGTGCCAGCACCCCTGGAGAGGTTGCTGGAAACACCATATATTTT. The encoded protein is CASTPGEVAGNTIYF.

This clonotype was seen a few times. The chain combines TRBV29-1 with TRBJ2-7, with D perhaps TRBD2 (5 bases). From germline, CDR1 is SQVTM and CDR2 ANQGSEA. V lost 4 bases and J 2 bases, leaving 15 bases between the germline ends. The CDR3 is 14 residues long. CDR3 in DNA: TGCAGCGTTGTCCCCGGACTGCAGGCCTACGAGCAGTACTTC. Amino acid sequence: CSVVPGLQAYEQYF.

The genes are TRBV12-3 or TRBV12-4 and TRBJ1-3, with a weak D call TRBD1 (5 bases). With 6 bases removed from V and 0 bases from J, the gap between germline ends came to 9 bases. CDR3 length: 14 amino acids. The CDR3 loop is CASSGQVSGNTIYF. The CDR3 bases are TGTGCCAGCAGCGGACAAGTCTCTGGAAACACCATATATTTT.

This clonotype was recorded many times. CDR3 coding DNA: TGTGCCAGCAGCCAAGAGGGAGGAACTGAAGCTTTCTTT. Translating gives CASSQEGGTEAFF. The genes are TRBV4-2 and TRBJ1-1; D unresolved. The V gene lost 0 bases and the J gene lost 5 bases, with 7 bases spanning the gap. From germline, CDR1 is LGHNA and CDR2 YNFKEQ. The CDR3 covers 13 residues.

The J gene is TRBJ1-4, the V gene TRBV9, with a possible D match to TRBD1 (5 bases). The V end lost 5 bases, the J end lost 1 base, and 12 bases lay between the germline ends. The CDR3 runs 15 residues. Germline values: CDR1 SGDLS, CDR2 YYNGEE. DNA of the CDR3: TGTGCCAGCAGTAAACCCGGGGGAACTAATGAAAAACTGTTTTTT. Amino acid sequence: CASSKPGGTNEKLFF.